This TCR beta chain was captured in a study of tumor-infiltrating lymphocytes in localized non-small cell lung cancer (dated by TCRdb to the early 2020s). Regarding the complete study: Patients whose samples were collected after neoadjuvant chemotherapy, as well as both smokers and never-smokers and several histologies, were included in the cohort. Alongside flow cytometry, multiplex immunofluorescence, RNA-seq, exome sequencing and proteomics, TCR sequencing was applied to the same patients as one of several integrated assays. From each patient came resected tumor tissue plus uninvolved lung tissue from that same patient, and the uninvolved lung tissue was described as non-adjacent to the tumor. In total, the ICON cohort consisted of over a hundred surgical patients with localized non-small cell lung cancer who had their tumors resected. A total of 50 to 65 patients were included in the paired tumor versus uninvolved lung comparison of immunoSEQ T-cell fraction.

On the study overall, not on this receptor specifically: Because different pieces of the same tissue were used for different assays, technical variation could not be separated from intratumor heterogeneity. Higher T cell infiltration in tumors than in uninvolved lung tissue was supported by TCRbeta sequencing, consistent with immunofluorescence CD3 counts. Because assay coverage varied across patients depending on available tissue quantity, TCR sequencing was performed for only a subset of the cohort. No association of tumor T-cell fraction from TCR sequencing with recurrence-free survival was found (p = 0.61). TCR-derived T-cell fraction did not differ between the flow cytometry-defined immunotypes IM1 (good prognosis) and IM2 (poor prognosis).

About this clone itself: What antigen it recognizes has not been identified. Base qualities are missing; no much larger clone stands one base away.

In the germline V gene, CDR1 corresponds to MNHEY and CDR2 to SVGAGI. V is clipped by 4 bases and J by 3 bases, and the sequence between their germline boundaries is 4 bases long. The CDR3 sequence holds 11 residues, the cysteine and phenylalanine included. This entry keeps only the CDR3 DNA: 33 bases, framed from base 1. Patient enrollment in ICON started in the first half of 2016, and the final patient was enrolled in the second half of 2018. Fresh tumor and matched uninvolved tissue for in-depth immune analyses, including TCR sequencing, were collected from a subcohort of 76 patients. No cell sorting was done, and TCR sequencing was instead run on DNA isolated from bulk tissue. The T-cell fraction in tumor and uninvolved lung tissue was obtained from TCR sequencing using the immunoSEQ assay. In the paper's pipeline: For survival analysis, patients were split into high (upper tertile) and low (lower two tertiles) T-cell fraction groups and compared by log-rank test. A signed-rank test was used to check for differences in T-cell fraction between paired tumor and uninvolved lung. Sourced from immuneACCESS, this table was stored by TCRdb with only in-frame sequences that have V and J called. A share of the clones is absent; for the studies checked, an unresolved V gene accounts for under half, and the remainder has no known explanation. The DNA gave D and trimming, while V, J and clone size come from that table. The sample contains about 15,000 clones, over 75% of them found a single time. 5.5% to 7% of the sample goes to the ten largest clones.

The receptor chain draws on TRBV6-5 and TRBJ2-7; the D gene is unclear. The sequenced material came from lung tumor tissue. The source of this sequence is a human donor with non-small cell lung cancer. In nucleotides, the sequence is TGTGCCAGCAGTTCCTACTACGAGCAGTACTTC. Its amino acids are CASSSYYEQYF.